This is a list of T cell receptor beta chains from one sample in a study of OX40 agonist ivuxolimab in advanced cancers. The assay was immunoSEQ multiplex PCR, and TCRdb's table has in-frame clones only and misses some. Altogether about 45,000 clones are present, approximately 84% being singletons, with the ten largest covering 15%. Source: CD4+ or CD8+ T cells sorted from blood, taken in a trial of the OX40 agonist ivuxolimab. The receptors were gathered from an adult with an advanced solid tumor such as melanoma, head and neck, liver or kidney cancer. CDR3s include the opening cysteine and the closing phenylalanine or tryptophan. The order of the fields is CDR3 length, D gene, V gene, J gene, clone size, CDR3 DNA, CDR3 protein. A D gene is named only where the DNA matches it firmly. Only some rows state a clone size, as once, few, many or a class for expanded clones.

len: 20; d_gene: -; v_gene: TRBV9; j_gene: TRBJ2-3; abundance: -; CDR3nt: TGTGCCAGCAGCGTAGTGGGGGGCGGGGAAGCCCCAACTAGCACAGATACGCAGTATTTT; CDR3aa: CASSVVGGGEAPTSTDTQYF
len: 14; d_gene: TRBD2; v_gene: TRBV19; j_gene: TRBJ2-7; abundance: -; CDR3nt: TGTGCCAGTAGTGAGGCTAGCGGGGGCTACGAGCAGTACTTC; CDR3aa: CASSEASGGYEQYF
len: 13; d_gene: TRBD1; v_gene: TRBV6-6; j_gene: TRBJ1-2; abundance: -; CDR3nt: TGTGCCAGCAGTTACGGCCAGGGGGCCGGCTACACCTTC; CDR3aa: CASSYGQGAGYTF
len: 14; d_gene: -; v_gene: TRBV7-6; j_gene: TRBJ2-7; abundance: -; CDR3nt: TGTGCCAGCAGCGTAGGGCAGGGCACCTACGAGCAGTACTTC; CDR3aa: CASSVGQGTYEQYF
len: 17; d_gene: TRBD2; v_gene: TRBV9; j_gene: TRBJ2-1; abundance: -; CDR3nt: TGTGCCAGCAGCGTAGGCCCCGGACTAGCGGGAGGGCGGCACCCGTTCTTC; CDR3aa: CASSVGPGLAGGRHPFF
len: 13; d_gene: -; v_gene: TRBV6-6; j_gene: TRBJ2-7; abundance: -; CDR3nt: TGTGCCAGCAGTTATGAGGCGTCCTACGAGCAGTACTTC; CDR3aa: CASSYEASYEQYF
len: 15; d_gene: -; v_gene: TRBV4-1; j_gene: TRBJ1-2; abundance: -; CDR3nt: TGCGCCAGCAGCCAAGATGGGTTGGGACTCTATGGCTACACCTTC; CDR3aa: CASSQDGLGLYGYTF
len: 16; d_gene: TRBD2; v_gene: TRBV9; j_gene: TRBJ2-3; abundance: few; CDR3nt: TGTGCCAGCAGCGTAGAAGGCGGGGGGGAGCTAGATACGCAGTATTTT; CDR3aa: CASSVEGGGELDTQYF
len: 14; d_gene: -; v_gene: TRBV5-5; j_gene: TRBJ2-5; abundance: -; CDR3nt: TGTGCCAGCAGCTTGGTTCCCGACGAAGAGACCCAGTACTTC; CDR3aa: CASSLVPDEETQYF
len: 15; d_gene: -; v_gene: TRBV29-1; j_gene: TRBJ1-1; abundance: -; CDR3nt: TGCAGCGCTGGGGATGACAGCCTTTTGAACACTGAAGCTTTCTTT; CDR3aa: CSAGDDSLLNTEAFF
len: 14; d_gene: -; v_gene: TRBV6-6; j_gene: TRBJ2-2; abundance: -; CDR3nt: TGTGCCAGCGGAGGGGCAGGGGACACCGGGGAGCTGTTTTTT; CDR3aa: CASGGAGDTGELFF
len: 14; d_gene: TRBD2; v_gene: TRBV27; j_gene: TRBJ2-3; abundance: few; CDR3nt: TGTGCCAGCGGACTAGCGGCTAGCACAGATACGCAGTATTTT; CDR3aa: CASGLAASTDTQYF
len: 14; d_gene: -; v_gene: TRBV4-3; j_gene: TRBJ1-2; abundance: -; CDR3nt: TGCGCCAGCAGCCAAGATCAGGGGTACTATGGCTACACCTTC; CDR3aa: CASSQDQGYYGYTF
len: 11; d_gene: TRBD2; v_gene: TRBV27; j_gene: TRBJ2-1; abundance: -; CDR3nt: TGTGCCATCGGGGGGGGGAATGAGCAGTTCTTC; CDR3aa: CAIGGGNEQFF
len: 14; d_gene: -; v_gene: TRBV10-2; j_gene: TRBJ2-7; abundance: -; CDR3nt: TGCGCCAGCAGTGATCCCGGACGGTCCTACGAGCAGTACTTC; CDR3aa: CASSDPGRSYEQYF
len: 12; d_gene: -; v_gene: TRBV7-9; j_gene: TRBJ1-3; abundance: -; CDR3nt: TGTGCCAGCAGCTTAGGAGGTAACACCATATATTTT; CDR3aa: CASSLGGNTIYF
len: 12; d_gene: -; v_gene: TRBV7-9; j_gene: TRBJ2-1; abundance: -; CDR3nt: TGTGCCAGCAGCCCCCTACGAAATGAGCAGTTCTTC; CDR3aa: CASSPLRNEQFF
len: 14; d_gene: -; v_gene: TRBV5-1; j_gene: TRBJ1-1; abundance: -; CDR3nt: TGCGCCAGCAGCTTGGCACTCCTGAACACTGAAGCTTTCTTT; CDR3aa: CASSLALLNTEAFF
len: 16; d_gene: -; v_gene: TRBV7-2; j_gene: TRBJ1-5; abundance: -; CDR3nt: TGTGCCAGCAGCTTAGCGGTTGGGGGGACCGATCAGCCCCAGCATTTT; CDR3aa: CASSLAVGGTDQPQHF
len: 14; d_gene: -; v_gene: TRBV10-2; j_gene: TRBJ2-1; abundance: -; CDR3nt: TGCGCCAGCAGTGATTGGTGGGAGACAAATGAGCAGTTCTTC; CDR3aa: CASSDWWETNEQFF
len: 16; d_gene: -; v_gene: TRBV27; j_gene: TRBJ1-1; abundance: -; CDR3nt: TGTGCCAGCAGTCGGTTACAGGTGAGGTCCGGCACTGAAGCTTTCTTT; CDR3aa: CASSRLQVRSGTEAFF
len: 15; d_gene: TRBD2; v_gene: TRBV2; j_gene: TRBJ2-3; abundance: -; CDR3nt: TGTGCCAGCAGTGATTGGCCTAGCGGGGCAGATACGCAGTATTTT; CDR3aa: CASSDWPSGADTQYF